This entry lists 29 T cell receptor beta chains sequenced from one sample in a study of regulatory T cells in long-lasting Graves disease. According to the study, TCR beta libraries were built with iRepertoire HTBI primers and CDR3-region Arm-PCR. Each CDR3 protein is one row after TCRdb ran MiXCR on the multiplex PCR reads. This table holds some 460,000 distinct CDR3 sequences, around 15% found once. Sample time point: newly diagnosed GD, antithyroid drugs for less than 3 months. Generation of the TCR library employed RNA extracted from PBMCs. These data also formed part of another study, on T cells in Graves' hyperthyroidism and ophthalmopathy.

The source material was peripheral blood mononuclear cells (PBMCs), sampled at new diagnosis, from a patient treated with antithyroid drugs. Receptors originate from a man aged 35 to 55 with Graves disease.

At least ten counts were recorded for this clonotype. A much larger clone differs by one base, so this may be a read error. The chain recombines TRBV3-1 with TRBJ2-3; no clear D gene. The DNA end is a closer match to TRBJ1-5, so the J assignment may be wrong. The CDR3 sequence is 13 residues long. CDR1 LGHDT and CDR2 YNNKEL come from the germline V gene (reference sequence). The CDR3: CASRPPTQDTQHF. The CDR3 DNA reads as TGTGCCAGCAGACCCCCGACACAAGATACGCAGCATTTT.

Details on this clonotype: With a much larger clone just one base away, this may be a read error. The genes are TRBV6-2 or TRBV6-3 and TRBJ2-1, with TRBD1 identical over 7 bases. Germline CDR1 is MNHEY and CDR2 is SVGEGT. V shed 7 bases and J 0 bases; nucleotides not matched to a gene: 0. This CDR3 has 13 residues. The CDR3 sequence is CASNRGSYNEQFF. CDR3 coding DNA: TGTGCCAGCAACAGGGGCTCCTACAATGAGCAGTTCTTC.

This clonotype was detected many times. V gene TRBV20-1 combines with J gene TRBJ2-1, with 8 bases identical to TRBD1. This CDR3 has 14 residues. Germline lookup yields CDR1 DFQATT and CDR2 SNEGSKA (reference sequence). With V trimmed by 6 bases and J by 7 bases, 11 bases remained unmatched. For the CDR3, the DNA is TGCAGTGCCCGGACGCAGGGGGCAATAAATGAGCAGTTCTTC. This encodes CSARTQGAINEQFF.

Notes on this clonotype: One end of the junction fails to match germline, which may point to a read error. The chain is built from TRBV28 and TRBJ2-1; possibly TRBD2 for D (7 bases). The germline V gene has CDR1 MDHEN and CDR2 SYDVKM. This CDR3 has 16 residues. This CDR3 is CASSIRSGGRYLEQLF. The CDR3 DNA is TGTGCCAGCAGTATCCGGTCCGGGGGGCGGTATTTAGAGCAGCTCTTC.

J is TRBJ2-1 and V is TRBV3-1; D perhaps matches TRBD2 (6 bases). Trimming stripped 4 bases from V and 8 bases from J, with 21 bases between. Looked up from germline, CDR1 is LGHDT and CDR2 is YNNKEL (reference sequence). The CDR3 runs 16 residues. The CDR3 spells CASSPQMDGSGDEQFF. Written as DNA, the CDR3 is TGTGCCAGCAGCCCCCAGATGGACGGGAGTGGGGATGAGCAGTTCTTC.

To note about this clonotype: This is likely an artifact of a read error, given a far larger clone one base away. The CDR3 sequence is CASSDSGTDYNEQYF. As DNA, the CDR3 is TGTGCCAGCAGTGATTCCGGGACAGACTACAATGAGCAGTACTTC. This sequence joins TRBV9 and TRBJ2-7; 7 bases are a match to TRBD1. The junction had 15 bases not matched to a gene; V was cut back by 5 bases and J by 7 bases. CDR1 and CDR2 (germline): SGDLS, YYNGEE. This CDR3 has 15 amino acids.

At least ten counts were recorded for this clonotype. This rearrangement joins TRBV5-1 to TRBJ1-1; the D gene is possibly TRBD1 (6 bases). V shed 0 bases and J shed 8 bases, with 11 bases lying between them. CDR3 length: 13 residues. Germline CDR1 and CDR2: SGHRS and YFSETQ. The CDR3 nucleotides are TGCGCCAGCAGCTTGGAGGGCAGGGGCGAAGCTTTCTTT. Translated: CASSLEGRGEAFF.

This clonotype was counted ten times or more. The chain is built from TRBV7-3 and TRBJ2-7, with TRBD1 as a possible D gene (7 bases). The CDR3 is made up of 16 amino acids. V lost 5 bases and J 5 bases, leaving 22 bases between the germline ends. Germline-derived CDR1 and CDR2 are SGHTA and FQGTGA. CDR3 protein: CASSGLPTGIVHEQYF. The CDR3 DNA follows: TGTGCCAGCAGCGGACTACCGACAGGGATCGTCCACGAGCAGTACTTC.

The rearrangement uses TRBV20-1 and TRBJ1-4; no clear D. Germline CDR1 is DFQATT and CDR2 is SNEGSKA (reference sequence). Between the trimmed V and J ends, which lost 1 base and 4 bases, there was a span of 10 bases. CDR3 length equals 14 residues. The CDR3 region is CSARVPALNEKLFF. The CDR3 DNA reads as TGCAGTGCTAGAGTCCCAGCACTTAATGAAAAACTGTTTTTT.

This clonotype was counted many times. The rearrangement uses TRBV20-1 and TRBJ2-1; D possibly corresponds to TRBD1 (6 bases). The CDR3 has 15 residues. The V end lost 4 bases, the J end lost 4 bases, and 17 bases lay between the germline ends. Germline assignment: CDR1 DFQATT and CDR2 SNEGSKA (reference sequence). This CDR3 is CSATPPRGGYNEQFF. The CDR3 coding sequence is TGCAGTGCTACCCCCCCTAGAGGGGGATACAATGAGCAGTTCTTC.

This clonotype was seen at least ten times. The DNA of the CDR3 is TGTGCCAGCAGCCGGGGAGGACGGGCGCGGAGGGGTGAGGATGAGCAGTTCTTC. As protein: CASSRGGRARRGEDEQFF. V usage is TRBV3-1 and J usage is TRBJ2-1; a weak D match, TRBD2 (6 bases). Germline-derived CDR1 and CDR2 are LGHDT and YNNKEL (reference sequence). The CDR3 has 18 amino acids. V was clipped by 4 bases and J by 8 bases, with 27 bases between them.

This clonotype was recorded many times. The V gene is TRBV3-1, the J gene TRBJ1-1; D gene uncertain. The germline V and J ends were trimmed by 4 bases and 8 bases, with 20 bases remaining between them. CDR3 length: 15 residues. Germline CDR1 and CDR2: LGHDT and YNNKEL (reference sequence). As DNA, the CDR3 is TGTGCCAGCAGCCCCCATACCGGGAAAAGTCGCGAAGCTTTCTTT. Translation gives CASSPHTGKSREAFF.

At least ten counts were recorded for this clonotype. V usage is TRBV2 and J usage is TRBJ2-5; D gene unclear. Germline V lookup: CDR1 SNHLY, CDR2 FYNNEI. The length of the CDR3 is 12 residues. Between the trimmed V and J ends, which lost 4 bases and 3 bases, there was a span of 6 bases. The CDR3 region has the DNA TGTGCCAGCAGTGCTCTAGAAGAGACCCAGTACTTC. Translated, it gives CASSALEETQYF.

This clonotype has ten or more counts. This sequence joins TRBV28 and TRBJ2-5; D unclear. V was shortened by 6 bases and J by 5 bases, with 16 bases between the two germline ends. The CDR3 loop spans 14 amino acids. Germline CDR1 reads MDHEN; CDR2 reads SYDVKM. CDR3 nucleotides: TGTGCCAGCAGCTTAACTGGGCTGGGGGAGACCCAGTACTTC. This translates into CASSLTGLGETQYF. Together with reference TRBV28 and TRBJ2-5, the CDR3 gives the full variable domain: DVKVTQSSRYLVKRTGEKVFLECVQDMDHENMFWYRQDPGLGLRLIYFSYDVKMKEKGDIPEGYSVSREKKERFSLILESASTNQTSMYLCASSLTGLGETQYFGPGTRLLVL.

This clonotype was observed many times. The rearrangement links TRBV20-1 to TRBJ2-1; 10 nucleotides line up with TRBD2. This CDR3 has 13 amino acids. The junction had 5 bases not matched to a gene; V was cut back by 4 bases and J by 8 bases. Germline V gene data show CDR1 as DFQATT and CDR2 as SNEGSKA (reference sequence). Here the CDR3 DNA reads TGCAGTGCTACTAGCGGGAGTGCCGATGAGCAGTTCTTC. Its translation: CSATSGSADEQFF.

This clonotype was seen repeatedly, ten times or more. The chain uses TRBV3-1 and TRBJ2-7; D ambiguous. Germline V gives CDR1 LGHDT, CDR2 YNNKEL (reference sequence). Trimming pared 3 bases from V and 3 bases from J, leaving 3 bases between. There are 11 residues in the CDR3. CDR3 region: CASSQHYEQYF. Here the CDR3 DNA reads TGTGCCAGCAGCCAGCACTACGAGCAGTACTTC.

The chain links TRBV29-1 to TRBJ2-2, with D hard to call. Germline loops: CDR1 SQVTM, CDR2 ANQGSEA. CDR3 length: 14 amino acids. V was cut by 7 bases and J by 4 bases, with 16 bases left in between. CDR3 DNA sequence: TGCAGCGCCCAGGTTTCTATAGGCACCGGGGAGCTGTTTTTT. Amino acids: CSAQVSIGTGELFF.

At least ten counts were recorded for this clonotype. This chain joins TRBV12-3 or TRBV12-4 and TRBJ2-1, with D hard to call. V was trimmed by 3 bases and J by 7 bases, leaving 10 bases between them. CDR3 size: 13 residues. CDR3 region: CASSFQPYNEQFF. In DNA, the CDR3 is TGTGCCAGCAGTTTCCAGCCTTATAATGAGCAGTTCTTC.

This clonotype has a handful of counts. In DNA, the CDR3 is TGTGCCAGCAGCGCGGGACGGGTGAACACCGGGGAGCTGTTTTTT. Its protein is CASSAGRVNTGELFF. This sequence joins TRBV9 and TRBJ2-2; either TRBD1 or TRBD2 may supply D (5 bases each). V was pared by 3 bases and J by 1 base, with 10 bases between. The CDR3 has 15 amino acids. Per germline, CDR1 SGDLS and CDR2 YYNGEE. Using reference TRBV9 and TRBJ2-2 for the parts outside the CDR3, the full variable domain is DSGVTQTPKHLITATGQRVTLRCSPRSGDLSVYWYQQSLDQGLQFLIQYYNGEERAKGNILERFSAQQFPDLHSELNLSSLELGDSALYFCASSAGRVNTGELFFGEGSRLTVL.

This clonotype has a count of ten or more. The chain joins TRBV7-8 to TRBJ2-5, with TRBD2 matching over 8 bases. V shed 4 bases, J shed 2 bases, and the junction held 18 bases outside the gene matches. CDR1 and CDR2 (germline): SGHVS, FQNEAQ. This CDR3 comprises 19 residues. The CDR3 here is CASSSSRRGSGSRQETQYF. In DNA form, the CDR3 reads TGTGCCAGCAGCTCCTCAAGAAGAGGGAGCGGGAGTAGACAAGAGACCCAGTACTTC.

This clonotype was detected only a few times. The gene calls are TRBV29-1 and TRBJ2-2; D might be TRBD1 (6 bases). Trimming left V 7 bases short and J 5 bases short, with 14 bases between. The CDR3 covers 13 residues. Germline assignment: CDR1 SQVTM and CDR2 ANQGSEA. This CDR3 is CSGKTGLTGELFF. The CDR3 nucleotides are TGCAGCGGAAAGACAGGTCTGACCGGGGAGCTGTTTTTT.

In its sample, this clonotype was seen many times. This chain connects TRBV20-1 to TRBJ2-1; D might be TRBD1 (6 bases). From germline, CDR1 is DFQATT and CDR2 SNEGSKA (reference sequence). There are 16 residues in the CDR3. V gave up 1 base and J gave up 7 bases, with 20 bases separating them. The CDR3 nucleotides are TGCAGTGCTAGAGCGGCTGGCAGGGGCTCACCTAATGAGCAGTTCTTC. Protein product: CSARAAGRGSPNEQFF.

This clonotype was recorded a few times. The chain links TRBV24-1 to TRBJ2-3, with TRBD2 identical over 9 bases. The CDR3 sequence is 15 residues long. Germline V gives CDR1 KGHDR, CDR2 SFDVKD. Trimming removed 3 bases from V and 6 bases from J; junction bases left unmatched: 6. The CDR3 region is CATSDPRGRADTQYF. In DNA form, the CDR3 reads TGTGCCACCAGTGATCCTCGCGGGAGGGCGGATACGCAGTATTTT.

The chain uses TRBV19 and TRBJ2-3, with D unresolved. Deletions cut 11 bases from V and 6 bases from J, with 12 bases between. The CDR3 has 11 amino acids. Germline CDR1 is LNHDA and CDR2 is SQIVND (reference sequence). The CDR3 DNA sequence: TGTGCCTCCGCAGGTCTCGATACGCAGTATTTT. This encodes CASAGLDTQYF.

The table lists this clonotype with a few counts. The chain has TRBV24-1 and TRBJ2-1; 8 nucleotides agree with TRBD2. The J segment lost 7 bases and the V segment lost 4 bases, leaving 11 bases of the junction unmatched. This CDR3 spans 16 amino acids. Germline lookup yields CDR1 KGHDR and CDR2 SFDVKD. The DNA of the CDR3 is TGTGCCACCAGTGACCGAGGGACTAGAAGTAGTAATGAGCAGTTCTTC. Encoded protein: CATSDRGTRSSNEQFF.

This clonotype was counted many times. V is TRBV2 and J is TRBJ2-1; 7 bases are a match to TRBD2. The CDR3 is 13 residues long. V was pared by 6 bases and J by 9 bases, with 8 bases of the junction left unmatched. Looked up from germline, CDR1 is SNHLY and CDR2 is FYNNEI. This chain's CDR3 is CASSPGLGSEQFF. CDR3 bases: TGTGCCAGCAGCCCCGGACTAGGTAGTGAGCAGTTCTTC. The whole variable domain, remainder taken from reference TRBV2 and TRBJ2-1, is EPEVTQTPSHQVTQMGQEVILRCVPISNHLYFYWYRQILGQKVEFLVSFYNNEISEKSEIFDDQFSVERPDGSNFTLKIRSTKLEDSAMYFCASSPGLGSEQFFGPGTRLTVL.

A remark on this clonotype: A clone one base away is much larger, so this may be a read error. The rearrangement links TRBV20-1 to TRBJ2-1; 10 nucleotides agree with TRBD1. The CDR3 has 14 residues. Germline CDR1 is DFQATT and CDR2 is SNEGSKA (reference sequence). The CDR3: CSARRQGAYNEQSF. The CDR3 DNA follows: TGCAGTGCGAGAAGACAGGGGGCCTACAATGAGCAGTCCTTC.

At least ten counts were recorded for this clonotype. V usage is TRBV15 and J usage is TRBJ1-4, with a weak D call TRBD1 (5 bases). V dropped 5 bases and J dropped 8 bases, with 18 bases sitting between them. The CDR3 has 15 amino acids. Germline CDR1 and CDR2: LNHNV and YYDKDF (reference sequence). This CDR3 reads CATSDAEIGAEKLFF. DNA for the CDR3: TGTGCCACCAGCGACGCCGAGATAGGGGCGGAAAAACTGTTTTTT.

The chain employs TRBV28 and TRBJ1-2; D is ambiguous. Germline values: CDR1 MDHEN, CDR2 SYDVKM. V was cut by 3 bases and J by 2 bases, with 7 bases left in between. The CDR3 length is 13 residues. The CDR3 region has the DNA TGTGCCAGCAGTTTCCGCAGCAACTATGGCTACACCTTC. It specifies CASSFRSNYGYTF.